One sample yielded the 13 T cell receptor beta chains listed below, sequenced in a study of CD8+CD57+ T cells in acquired aplastic anemia. Genomic DNA, the template, was used for profiling of the TCR beta VDJ and CDR3. TCRdb used MiXCR to reprocess the reads, holding one entry per CDR3 protein. The data show under 250,000 distinct CDR3 sequences, approximately 35% seen once. The sequencing sample was made of sorted CD4+, CD8+, or CD8+CD57+ T cells (not recorded which) from PBMCs. Source of these receptors: a human donor in good health, serving as a control.

Many counts were recorded for this clonotype. V and J are TRBV7-6 and TRBJ2-3; D is ambiguous. This CDR3 has 14 residues. With 1 base removed from V and 0 bases from J, the gap between germline ends came to 5 bases. Germline-derived CDR1 and CDR2 are SGHVS and FNYEAQ. The CDR3 DNA reads TGTGCCAGCAGCTTAGATCCCAGCACAGATACGCAGTATTTT. It specifies CASSLDPSTDTQYF. The variable domain in full, with the rest retrieved from reference TRBV7-6 and TRBJ2-3, is GAGVSQSPRYKVTKRGQDVALRCDPISGHVSLYWYRQALGQGPEFLTYFNYEAQQDKSGLPNDRFSAERPEGSISTLTIQRTEQRDSAMYRCASSLDPSTDTQYFGPGTRLTVL.

V gene TRBV20-1 combines with J gene TRBJ2-3; 8 bases align to TRBD2. The CDR3 runs 17 residues. Germline V gives CDR1 DFQATT, CDR2 SNEGSKA (reference sequence). V gave up 1 base and J gave up 2 bases; unmatched junction bases: 11. The CDR3 loop is CSARVLSGGANTDTQYF. CDR3 nucleotide sequence: TGCAGTGCTAGAGTTTTGTCGGGGGGGGCTAACACAGATACGCAGTATTTT.

The chain combines TRBV25-1 with TRBJ1-1; TRBD1 might be the D (5 bases). Trimming left V 2 bases short and J 6 bases short, with 13 bases between. The CDR3 is 14 residues long. CDR1 is MGHDK, CDR2 SYGVNS, per germline. CDR3 in DNA: TGTGCCAGCAGTGAACGGGCGAGGGGTTCTGAAGCTTTCTTT. As protein: CASSERARGSEAFF.

V gene TRBV5-1 combines with J gene TRBJ1-2, with a weak D call TRBD1 (6 bases). The germline V and J ends were trimmed by 4 bases and 6 bases, with 19 bases remaining between them. The CDR3 contains 15 residues. CDR1 is SGHRS, CDR2 YFSETQ, per germline. The CDR3 nucleotides read TGCGCCAGCAGCCGTAGTGGGGGGGCGCGGAATGGCTACACCTTC. Translation: CASSRSGGARNGYTF.

This clonotype was seen only once. This sequence joins TRBV19 and TRBJ2-1, with D possibly being TRBD1 or TRBD2 (5 bases each). This CDR3 is 16 amino acids long. The germline V gene encodes CDR1 LNHDA and CDR2 SQIVND (reference sequence). The V and J ends lost 9 bases and 0 bases respectively, with 18 bases between them. CDR3 coding DNA: TGTGCCAGCAGGGACGTAGACGGCCTCTCCTACAATGAGCAGTTCTTC. Translation: CASRDVDGLSYNEQFF.

The gene calls are TRBV3-1 and TRBJ1-1; D is ambiguous. Trimming took off 4 bases at V and 0 bases at J, with 12 bases between the two ends. CDR3 length: 15 amino acids. The germline gives CDR1 LGHDT, CDR2 YNNKEL (reference sequence). Here the CDR3 reads CASSRKAQVNTEAFF. The CDR3 DNA follows: TGTGCCAGCAGCCGCAAAGCGCAGGTGAACACTGAAGCTTTCTTT.

As for this clonotype: A single base separates this from a much larger clone, so it may be a read error. The chain joins TRBV11-1 to TRBJ2-1; 10 bases align to TRBD2. The CDR3 is 16 residues long. Germline CDR1 and CDR2: SGHAT and FQDESV (reference sequence). The CDR3 protein is CASSFGAGGPYIEQFF. Written as DNA, the CDR3 is TGTGCCAGCAGCTTCGGAGCGGGAGGGCCTTACATTGAGCAGTTCTTC.

This clonotype has a count of ten or more. The chain couples TRBV20-1 to TRBJ2-3; no firm D call. V lost 1 base and J 4 bases, leaving 6 bases between the germline ends. Germline lookup yields CDR1 DFQATT and CDR2 SNEGSKA (reference sequence). The length of the CDR3 is 12 residues. Here the CDR3 DNA reads TGCAGTGCTAGAGTGATCGCAGATACGCAGTATTTT. Amino acid sequence: CSARVIADTQYF.

This rearrangement joins TRBV7-3 to TRBJ2-5; a possible D gene is TRBD2 (6 bases). The V and J ends lost 6 bases and 5 bases respectively, with 16 bases between them. The germline CDR1 and CDR2 sequences are SGHTA and FQGTGA. This CDR3 is built from 14 residues. The CDR3 nucleotides are TGTGCCAGCAGTCCAGCCGGGGCGGGGGAGACCCAGTACTTC. Translated: CASSPAGAGETQYF.

This clonotype occurred many times. The chain joins TRBV7-8 to TRBJ2-7; possibly TRBD2 for D (5 bases). The V end was cut by 6 bases, the J end by 0 bases, with 12 bases between. CDR3 length equals 14 residues. Germline V gene data show CDR1 as SGHVS and CDR2 as FQNEAQ. CDR3 DNA sequence: TGTGCCAGCAGTCGCAGCGGAACCTCCTACGAGCAGTACTTC. It encodes CASSRSGTSYEQYF.

This clonotype was detected only once. It may be a read error: a sequence one base away is much more abundant. The J gene is TRBJ1-2, the V gene TRBV19, with 8 bases matching TRBD1. Germline lookup yields CDR1 LNHDA and CDR2 SQIVND (reference sequence). This CDR3 is 16 amino acids long. The CDR3 nucleotides read TGTGCCAATAGTATGGGAAATCAGGGGGCCATCTATGGCTACACCTTC. Amino acid sequence: CANSMGNQGAIYGYTF.

The table lists this clonotype with many counts. V usage is TRBV10-3 and J usage is TRBJ1-1, with D perhaps matching TRBD1 (5 bases). The CDR3 is made up of 14 amino acids. The V end lost 3 bases, the J end lost 3 bases, and 11 bases lay between the germline ends. Germline V gene data show CDR1 as ENHRY and CDR2 as SYGVKD. The CDR3 sequence: CAISDSGRDTEAFF. As DNA, the CDR3 is TGTGCCATCAGTGATTCAGGGAGGGACACTGAAGCTTTCTTT.

The table lists this clonotype with many counts. This rearrangement joins TRBV24-1 to TRBJ1-5; no definite D call. The germline V gene encodes CDR1 KGHDR and CDR2 SFDVKD. The germline V and J ends were trimmed by 5 bases and 4 bases, with 11 bases remaining between them. This CDR3 region has 14 residues. In nucleotides, the CDR3 is TGTGCCACCAGTGCGGCGTGGACTAATCAGCCCCAGCATTTT. It is translated as CATSAAWTNQPQHF.